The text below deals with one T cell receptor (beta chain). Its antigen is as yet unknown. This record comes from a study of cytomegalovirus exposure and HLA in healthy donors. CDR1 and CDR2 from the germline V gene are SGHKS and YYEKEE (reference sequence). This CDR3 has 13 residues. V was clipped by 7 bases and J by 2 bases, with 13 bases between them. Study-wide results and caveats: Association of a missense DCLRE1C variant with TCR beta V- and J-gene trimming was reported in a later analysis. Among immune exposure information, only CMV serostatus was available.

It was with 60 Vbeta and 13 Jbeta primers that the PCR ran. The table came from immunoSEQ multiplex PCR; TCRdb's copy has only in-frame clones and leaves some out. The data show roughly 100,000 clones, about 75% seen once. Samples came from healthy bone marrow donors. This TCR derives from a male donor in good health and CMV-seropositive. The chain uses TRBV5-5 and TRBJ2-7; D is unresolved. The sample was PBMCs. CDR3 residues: CASLSDTTYEQYF. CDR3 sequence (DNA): TGTGCCAGCTTATCAGACACGACCTACGAGCAGTACTTC.